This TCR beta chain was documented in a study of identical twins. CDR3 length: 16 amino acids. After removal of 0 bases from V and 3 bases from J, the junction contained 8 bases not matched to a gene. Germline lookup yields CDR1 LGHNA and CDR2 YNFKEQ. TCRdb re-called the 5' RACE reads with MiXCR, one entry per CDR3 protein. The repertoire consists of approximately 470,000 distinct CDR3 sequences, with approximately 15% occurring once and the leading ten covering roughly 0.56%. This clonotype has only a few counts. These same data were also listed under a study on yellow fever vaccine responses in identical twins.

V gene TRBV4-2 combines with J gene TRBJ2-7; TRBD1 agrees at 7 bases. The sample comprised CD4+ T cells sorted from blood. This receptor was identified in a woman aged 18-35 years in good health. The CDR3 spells CASSQDYLDRFYEQYF. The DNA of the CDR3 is TGTGCCAGCAGCCAAGATTATTTGGACAGGTTCTACGAGCAGTACTTC.